Shown below are 3 T cell receptor beta chains from a single sample sequenced in a study of cytomegalovirus exposure and HLA in healthy donors. PCR amplification relied on 60 Vbeta primers (plus 13 Jbeta primers). Some clones are missing from TCRdb's copy, which holds only in-frame ones; the method was immunoSEQ multiplex PCR. The sample contains 150,000 to 200,000 clones, 75% to 90% of which appear only once. Input material: PBMCs. The receptors stem from a boy between 2 and 15 years old in good health and CMV-seronegative.

The rearrangement links TRBV30 to TRBJ2-2, with D hard to call. This CDR3 is built from 14 residues. Germline CDR1 GTSNPN, CDR2 SVGIG (reference sequence). V was pared by 1 base and J by 2 bases, with 8 bases between. CDR3: CAWSAYHNTGELFF. The CDR3, as DNA: TGTGCCTGGAGTGCCTACCATAACACCGGGGAGCTGTTTTTT.

The genes are TRBV29-1 and TRBJ2-3; TRBD2 aligns across 9 bases. The germline gives CDR1 SQVTM, CDR2 ANQGSEA. The CDR3 contains 16 residues. Trimming cost V 3 bases and J 0 bases; bases outside gene matches: 7. CDR3 coding DNA: TGCAGCGTTGATCGAGCGGGGGGCGTAAGCACAGATACGCAGTATTTT. Translated: CSVDRAGGVSTDTQYF.

This chain links TRBV5-1 with TRBJ2-1; maybe TRBD2 (6 bases). Trimming pared 4 bases from V and 7 bases from J, leaving 15 bases between. Germline CDR1 and CDR2: SGHRS and YFSETQ. This CDR3 contains 14 residues. CDR3 amino acids: CASSLGLRLNEQFF. The CDR3 bases are TGCGCCAGCAGCCTGGGACTCCGTCTGAATGAGCAGTTCTTC. The full variable domain, rest sourced from reference TRBV5-1 and TRBJ2-1, is KAGVTQTPRYLIKTRGQQVTLSCSPISGHRSVSWYQQTPGQGLQFLFEYFSETQRNKGNFPGRFSGRQFSNSRSEMNVSTLELGDSALYLCASSLGLRLNEQFFGPGTRLTVL.